The rows below give T cell receptor beta chains drawn from one sample of a study of T cells after yellow fever vaccination. MiXCR was run by TCRdb on the 5' RACE reads, yielding one entry per CDR3 protein. The table shows hundreds of thousands of distinct CDR3 sequences, with roughly 13% occurring only once. Sequenced material: PBMCs, taken on the day of the yellow fever booster vaccination. All receptors come from a young man who received the YFV17D yellow fever vaccine. Each CDR3 is given with its conserved first and last residue. D genes are given only for firm matches. Some rows mark clone size as missing; the rest say once, few, many or name a class of expanded clone.

j_gene,abundance,v_gene,d_gene,CDR3aa,CDR3nt
TRBJ2-3,-,TRBV10-3,-,CAISESEDDTQYF,TGTGCCATCAGTGAGTCAGAGGATGATACGCAGTATTTT
TRBJ2-2,-,TRBV19,TRBD2,CASSITSGRLLTNTGELFF,TGTGCCAGTAGTATAACTAGCGGGAGGCTACTAACGAACACCGGGGAGCTGTTTTTT
TRBJ2-2,once,TRBV7-2,TRBD2,CATRLAGVAGELFF,TGTGCCACCAGGTTAGCGGGAGTCGCCGGGGAGCTGTTTTTT
TRBJ1-5,-,TRBV7-2,TRBD1,CASSLGAGGGYQPQHF,TGTGCCAGCAGCTTAGGGGCAGGGGGTGGTTATCAGCCCCAGCATTTT
TRBJ1-5,-,TRBV6-2/TRBV6-3,-,CASSLTPRGPDQPQHF,TGTGCCAGCAGTTTGACCCCCAGGGGTCCGGATCAGCCCCAGCATTTT
TRBJ1-1,few,TRBV6-2/TRBV6-3,-,CASRNPGVLNRDTEAFF,TGTGCCAGCAGAAACCCGGGGGTCCTTAATCGGGACACTGAAGCTTTCTTT
TRBJ2-7,few,TRBV7-9,-,CASSLWDGLRGQYF,TGTGCCAGCAGCTTATGGGACGGCCTACGAGGACAGTACTTC
TRBJ2-7,-,TRBV6-5,TRBD1,CASRDRTYEQYF,TGTGCCAGCCGGGACAGAACCTACGAGCAGTACTTC
TRBJ1-2,few,TRBV29-1,TRBD1,CSVALGQGLRGYTF,TGCAGCGTGGCCTTGGGACAGGGCCTAAGAGGCTACACCTTC
TRBJ2-2,many,TRBV24-1,-,CATSHDRGFTGELFF,TGTGCCACCAGTCACGACCGGGGCTTCACCGGGGAGCTGTTTTTT
TRBJ2-7,few,TRBV7-2,TRBD2,CASSSGTTFYEQYF,TGTGCCAGCAGCTCCGGGACTACCTTCTACGAGCAGTACTTC
TRBJ1-2,-,TRBV7-9,-,CASSLDTVGHIYGYTF,TGTGCCAGCAGCTTAGATACTGTGGGACACATCTATGGCTACACCTTC
TRBJ2-5,few,TRBV6-1,-,CASSHPRGQPWQETQYF,TGTGCCAGCAGCCACCCCCGGGGACAACCATGGCAAGAGACCCAGTACTTC
TRBJ2-3,many,TRBV7-9,TRBD2,CASSLRTSGFTDTQYF,TGTGCCAGCAGCTTAAGGACTAGCGGTTTCACAGATACGCAGTATTTT
TRBJ2-1,few,TRBV2,-,CASLTQSSYNEQFF,TGTGCCAGCCTCACACAGAGCTCCTACAATGAGCAGTTCTTC
TRBJ2-7,-,TRBV7-2,TRBD2,CASSILGLAGYEQYF,TGTGCCAGCAGCATCCTCGGACTAGCAGGGTACGAGCAGTACTTC
TRBJ2-1,few,TRBV12-3/TRBV12-4,-,CASSLRGMHNEQFF,TGTGCCAGCAGTTTGAGAGGGATGCACAATGAGCAGTTCTTC
TRBJ2-4,-,TRBV10-2,TRBD2,CAGSSGRAQGIQYF,TGCGCCGGATCCAGCGGGAGGGCCCAAGGCATTCAGTACTTC
TRBJ2-1,few,TRBV20-1,-,CSAVPHEQFF,TGCAGTGCTGTGCCCCATGAGCAGTTCTTC
TRBJ2-1,-,TRBV11-1,TRBD2,CASSLGTSGRGEQFF,TGTGCCAGCAGCTTGGGGACTAGCGGGAGAGGTGAGCAGTTCTTC
TRBJ2-2,few,TRBV7-9,-,CASSFAGLPNTGELFF,TGTGCCAGCAGCTTTGCGGGGCTACCCAACACCGGGGAGCTGTTTTTT
TRBJ2-5,few,TRBV7-9,TRBD1,CASSLWTGEETQYF,TGTGCCAGCAGCCTATGGACAGGGGAAGAGACCCAGTACTTC
TRBJ2-2,-,TRBV6-1,-,CASSQPTGTNTGELFF,TGTGCCAGCAGTCAACCGACCGGGACGAACACCGGGGAGCTGTTTTTT
TRBJ2-2,many,TRBV6-2/TRBV6-3,-,CASSPIPGELFF,TGTGCCAGCAGCCCTATACCCGGGGAGCTGTTTTTT
TRBJ2-7,many,TRBV5-1,TRBD1,CASSLRPTGNEQYF,TGCGCCAGCAGCCTACGCCCGACAGGGAACGAGCAGTACTTC
TRBJ1-5,-,TRBV27,-,CASSLNLGDQPQHF,TGTGCCAGCAGTTTGAACTTAGGAGATCAGCCCCAGCATTTT
TRBJ2-3,many,TRBV11-2,TRBD2,CASSFVGLAGATSTDTQYF,TGTGCCAGCAGCTTTGTAGGACTAGCGGGGGCGACTAGCACAGATACGCAGTATTTT
TRBJ1-4,few,TRBV7-6,-,CASSQMGGAGSGKLFF,TGTGCCAGCAGCCAAATGGGGGGCGCAGGATCCGGAAAACTGTTTTTT
TRBJ2-3,few,TRBV5-1,-,CASSHDQVADTQYF,TGCGCCAGCAGCCATGACCAGGTCGCAGATACGCAGTATTTT
TRBJ2-3,-,TRBV7-2,TRBD1,CASLLDRGTDTQYF,TGTGCCAGTTTACTGGACAGGGGCACAGATACGCAGTATTTT
TRBJ2-3,-,TRBV29-1,-,CSGGEDTQYF,TGCAGCGGCGGGGAAGATACGCAGTATTTT
TRBJ2-2,many,TRBV5-4,-,CASSLGGKSGELFF,TGTGCCAGCAGCTTGGGAGGCAAGTCCGGGGAGCTGTTTTTT